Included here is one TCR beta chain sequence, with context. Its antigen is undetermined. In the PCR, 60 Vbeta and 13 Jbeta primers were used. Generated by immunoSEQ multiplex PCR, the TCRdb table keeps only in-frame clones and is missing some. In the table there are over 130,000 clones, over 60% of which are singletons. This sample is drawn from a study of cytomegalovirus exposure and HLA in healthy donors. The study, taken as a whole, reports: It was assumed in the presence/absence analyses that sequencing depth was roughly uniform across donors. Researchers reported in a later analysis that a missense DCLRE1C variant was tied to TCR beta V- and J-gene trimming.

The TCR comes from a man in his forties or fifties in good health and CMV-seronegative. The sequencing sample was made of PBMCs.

The CDR3 loop reads CASSEIRAAGELFF. The CDR3, as DNA: TGTGCCAGCAGTGAGATCAGGGCGGCAGGGGAGCTGTTTTTT. The chain recombines TRBV6-1 with TRBJ2-2; TRBD1 is a possible D gene (5 bases). This CDR3 comprises 14 residues. V was clipped by 3 bases and J by 8 bases, with 13 bases between them. CDR1 and CDR2 (germline): MNHNS, SASEGT.